The 23 T cell receptor beta chains below all came from one sample that was sequenced in a study of T cell repertoires in ileal Crohn's disease. The repertoire was sequenced with immunoSEQ multiplex PCR; TCRdb's copy has only in-frame clones and lacks some. The data hold around 15,000 clones, with over 80% observed a single time. The sequenced sample was ileal tissue. The source is an adult with Crohn's disease.

This clone occurred once. The J gene is TRBJ1-1, the V gene TRBV29-1, with TRBD1 identical over 10 bases. The CDR3 runs 13 residues. V gave up 6 bases and J gave up 7 bases; unmatched junction bases: 8. The germline V gene has CDR1 SQVTM and CDR2 ANQGSEA. The CDR3 is CSVQGQGSGEAFF. The CDR3 DNA reads TGCAGCGTGCAGGGACAGGGGTCGGGTGAAGCTTTCTTT.

The chain joins TRBV30 to TRBJ2-1; 14 bases are a match to TRBD2. Germline assignment: CDR1 GTSNPN and CDR2 SVGIG (reference sequence). The ends lost 1 base at V and 9 bases at J; junction bases unmatched: 8. This CDR3 spans 16 amino acids. The CDR3 region is CAWSGLTSGGAIEQFF. CDR3 coding DNA: TGTGCCTGGAGTGGGTTGACTAGCGGGGGGGCTATTGAGCAGTTCTTC.

On this clone: Germline is not matched at one junction end, which may reflect a read error. This chain links TRBV29-1 with TRBJ1-1; D possibly corresponds to TRBD1 (5 bases). This CDR3 spans 13 amino acids. CDR1 is SQVTM, CDR2 ANQGSEA, per germline. The CDR3 DNA reads as TGCAGCGTAGAAGACGGCGGCCGACAGTCCGCTTTCTTT. Protein sequence: CSVEDGGRQSAFF.

The rearrangement joins TRBV5-1 to TRBJ2-1, with 7 bases fitting TRBD2. After removal of 5 bases from V and 4 bases from J, the junction contained 9 bases not matched to a gene. This CDR3 has 15 residues. Germline CDR1 and CDR2: SGHRS and YFSETQ. CDR3 amino acids: CASSPHRGDYNEQFF. CDR3 nucleotides: TGCGCCAGCAGTCCGCACCGGGGGGATTACAATGAGCAGTTCTTC.

This clone was seen once. V and J are TRBV27 and TRBJ1-2; D is possibly TRBD1 (5 bases). CDR3 length: 13 residues. V was trimmed by 5 bases and J by 8 bases, leaving 15 bases between them. The germline V gene has CDR1 MNHEY and CDR2 SMNVEV (reference sequence). The CDR3 region is CASSQEAREGYTF. CDR3 coding DNA: TGTGCCAGCAGTCAAGAGGCCAGGGAAGGCTACACCTTC.

Points on this clone: The junction shows a germline mismatch at one end, possibly a read error. J is TRBJ2-7 and V is TRBV13; 11 nucleotides align to TRBD2. The CDR3 consists of 17 residues. Germline CDR1 is PRHDT and CDR2 is FYEKMQ (reference sequence). The CDR3 is CASSLVGLAGGSSEQYF. As DNA, the CDR3 is TGTGCCAGCAGCTTAGTTGGTCTAGCGGGGGGATCCTCCGAGCAGTACTTC.

The V and J genes are TRBV10-3 and TRBJ2-3; 9 bases align to TRBD1. Germline V gene sequence: CDR1 ENHRY, CDR2 SYGVKD. The CDR3 spans 15 residues. V was clipped by 7 bases and J by 3 bases; unmatched bases: 8. CDR3 loop: CAINTGTGLTDTQYF. In nucleotides, the CDR3 is TGTGCCATCAATACCGGGACAGGGTTAACAGATACGCAGTATTTT.

A few counts support this clone. This rearrangement joins TRBV5-1 to TRBJ2-5, with D perhaps TRBD2 (5 bases). V was clipped by 3 bases and J by 6 bases, with 18 bases between them. The CDR3 loop spans 15 amino acids. The germline V gene encodes CDR1 SGHRS and CDR2 YFSETQ. In DNA, the CDR3 is TGCGCCAGCAGCTCACCTTCGGACTTGGGGAAGACCCAGTACTTC. Protein sequence: CASSSPSDLGKTQYF.

J is TRBJ1-2 and V is TRBV7-9; tentatively, D is TRBD1 (6 bases). Between the trimmed V and J ends, which lost 4 bases and 0 bases, there was a span of 9 bases. This CDR3 has 14 amino acids. Germline values: CDR1 SEHNR, CDR2 FQNEAQ (reference sequence). The CDR3 nucleotides are TGTGCCAGCAGCTCCCGACAGGCTAACTATGGCTACACCTTC. The encoded protein is CASSSRQANYGYTF.

Only a few counts were recorded for this clone. The rearrangement joins TRBV19 to TRBJ1-3; possible D gene TRBD1, 6 bases. V was trimmed by 6 bases and J by 12 bases, leaving 21 bases between them. CDR1 is LNHDA and CDR2 is SQIVND in the germline V gene (reference sequence). CDR3 length: 14 amino acids. The CDR3 spells CASRKTGGGQRIYF. CDR3 DNA sequence: TGTGCCAGTAGAAAAACGGGTGGCGGACAGCGCATATATTTT.

The chain employs TRBV11-1 and TRBJ2-2; weak D call: TRBD1 (5 bases). CDR3 size: 14 residues. V was cut by 3 bases and J by 4 bases, with 9 bases left in between. Germline V lookup: CDR1 SGHAT, CDR2 FQDESV (reference sequence). CDR3 residues: CASSFGQGTGELFF. The CDR3 coding sequence is TGTGCCAGCAGCTTTGGGCAGGGCACCGGGGAGCTGTTTTTT.

V usage is TRBV5-1 and J usage is TRBJ2-7, with D unresolved. Trimming removed 0 bases at V and 3 bases at J, with 7 bases between. This CDR3 comprises 13 residues. Germline-derived CDR1 and CDR2 are SGHRS and YFSETQ. In DNA, the CDR3 is TGCGCCAGCAGCTTGGATTCGGGCTACGAGCAGTACTTC. This codes for CASSLDSGYEQYF.

Only a few counts were recorded for this clone. The chain combines TRBV5-6 with TRBJ2-3, with 8 bases fitting TRBD2. This CDR3 has 15 residues. Germline V gene lookup returns CDR1 SGHDT and CDR2 YYEEEE. V shed 0 bases and J 5 bases; nucleotides not matched to a gene: 5. The CDR3 DNA sequence: TGTGCCAGCAGCTTGGGACTAGCGTCGGGAGATACGCAGTATTTT. Translation: CASSLGLASGDTQYF. Drawing the rest from reference TRBV5-6 and TRBJ2-3, the complete variable domain is DAGVTQSPTHLIKTRGQQVTLRCSPKSGHDTVSWYQQALGQGPQFIFQYYEEEERQRGNFPDRFSGHQFPNYSSELNVNALLLGDSALYLCASSLGLASGDTQYFGPGTRLTVL.

The chain is built from TRBV5-1 and TRBJ1-3; a possible D gene is TRBD1 (6 bases). Germline-derived CDR1 and CDR2 are SGHRS and YFSETQ. V shed 1 base and J shed 4 bases, with 12 bases lying between them. This CDR3 spans 15 amino acids. The CDR3 region has the DNA TGCGCCAGCAGCTTGATAGGGACAACAGGAAACACCATATATTTT. Residues: CASSLIGTTGNTIYF.

CDR3 DNA: TGTGCCAGCTCACCACGGACACCTACAACTAATGAAAAACTGTTTTTT. Translation: CASSPRTPTTNEKLFF. The chain has TRBV18 and TRBJ1-4; tentative D call: TRBD1 (5 bases). Germline V gene sequence: CDR1 KGHSH, CDR2 LQKENI. V was trimmed by 1 base and J by 0 bases, leaving 9 bases between them. This CDR3 comprises 16 residues.

V is TRBV5-6 and J is TRBJ2-5; TRBD2 matches at 10 bases. V trimming: 4 bases; J trimming: 3 bases; junction bases outside the gene matches: 9. This CDR3 has 16 residues. CDR1 and CDR2 (germline): SGHDT, YYEEEE. Here the CDR3 reads CASSPMTSGWEETQYF. CDR3 DNA: TGTGCCAGCAGCCCGATGACTAGCGGGTGGGAAGAGACCCAGTACTTC.

The table lists this clone with a few counts. V is TRBV6-5 and J is TRBJ2-7; D is possibly TRBD2 (6 bases). V shed 6 bases and J shed 0 bases, with 15 bases lying between them. Germline loops: CDR1 MNHEY, CDR2 SVGAGI. This CDR3 has 15 amino acids. Written as DNA, the CDR3 is TGTGCCAGCAGCGGACTCGGACTACTCTCCTACGAGCAGTACTTC. Protein sequence: CASSGLGLLSYEQYF.

CDR3 in DNA: TGTGCCAGCAGCTACCGACAGGGAAACTACTACGAGCAGTACTTC. Protein sequence: CASSYRQGNYYEQYF. The chain is built from TRBV7-9 and TRBJ2-7, with 7 bases lining up with TRBD1. Germline assignment: CDR1 SEHNR and CDR2 FQNEAQ (reference sequence). This CDR3 has 15 residues. Unmatched junction bases numbered 9, after V lost 4 bases and J lost 3 bases.

This chain joins TRBV7-2 and TRBJ2-7; 8 bases agree with TRBD2. V shed 6 bases and J 5 bases; nucleotides not matched to a gene: 9. The CDR3 runs 14 residues. The germline CDR1 and CDR2 sequences are SGHTA and FQGNSA. The chain's CDR3 is CASSWAGGENEQYF. The CDR3 nucleotides read TGTGCCAGCAGTTGGGCCGGGGGGGAGAACGAGCAGTACTTC.

The chain's CDR3 is CASSWLRGFDEKLFF. The DNA for the CDR3 is TGTGCCAGCAGCTGGCTCAGGGGGTTTGATGAAAAACTGTTTTTT. The rearrangement uses TRBV7-2 and TRBJ1-4; 7 bases fit TRBD1. CDR1 is SGHTA, CDR2 FQGNSA, per germline. The CDR3 spans 15 residues. V lost 4 bases, J lost 6 bases, and 8 bases stayed unmatched.

The count of this clone is one. The rearrangement links TRBV11-2 to TRBJ1-2, with D unresolved. Trimming left V 2 bases short and J 2 bases short, with 6 bases between. Germline CDR1 is SGHAT and CDR2 is FQNNGV. The CDR3 is 13 amino acids. The CDR3 reads CASSLHENYGYTF. In DNA form, the CDR3 reads TGTGCCAGCAGCTTACACGAGAACTATGGCTACACCTTC.

CDR3 DNA sequence: TGTGCCAGCAGCCTCCCGGCGGGCAATGAGCAGTTCTTC. Translating it yields CASSLPAGNEQFF. The J gene is TRBJ2-1, the V gene TRBV9, with D tentatively TRBD2 (5 bases). V was pared by 4 bases and J by 6 bases, with 11 bases between. The germline V gene has CDR1 SGDLS and CDR2 YYNGEE. This CDR3 spans 13 amino acids.

This chain joins TRBV5-1 and TRBJ1-5; TRBD1 aligns across 8 bases. Germline CDR1 reads SGHRS; CDR2 reads YFSETQ. J lost 4 bases, V lost 0 bases, and 3 bases had no gene match. There are 15 residues in the CDR3. Here the CDR3 DNA reads TGCGCCAGCAGCTTGGGACAGGGGTCAAATCAGCCCCAGCATTTT. Amino acids: CASSLGQGSNQPQHF.